The rows below give T cell receptor beta chains drawn from one sample of a study of T cells in Graves' hyperthyroidism and ophthalmopathy. TCRdb re-called the multiplex PCR reads with MiXCR, one entry per CDR3 protein. The table records about 360,000 distinct CDR3 sequences, approximately 13% of them present only once. Source material: blood. The source of these receptors is a woman between 18 and 30 years old with Graves' hyperthyroidism. The CDR3 runs from the conserved cysteine through the conserved F or W. D genes are given only for firm matches. A row's size may be missing; if present it is once, few, many or a size class.

TRBJ1-4,TRBV7-9,-,many,CASSRTDRPRLRKLFF,TGTGCCAGCAGCCGGACAGATCGGCCACGACTCCGAAAACTGTTTTTT
TRBJ2-5,TRBV7-2,TRBD2,many,CASSFPSGGAQETQYF,TGTGCCAGCAGCTTTCCTAGCGGGGGGGCCCAAGAGACCCAGTACTTC
TRBJ1-1,TRBV7-9,TRBD1,many,CASSLRNRGTEAFF,TGTGCCAGCAGCCTAAGAAACAGGGGCACTGAAGCTTTCTTT
TRBJ2-5,TRBV3-1,TRBD2,many,CASSQAGGAETQYF,TGTGCCAGCAGCCAAGCGGGGGGTGCGGAGACCCAGTACTTC
TRBJ2-5,TRBV9,TRBD1,-,CASSVGGQRASETQYF,TGTGCCAGCAGCGTAGGGGGACAGCGTGCGTCCGAGACCCAGTACTTC
TRBJ2-7,TRBV20-1,TRBD2,many,CSARDPLAGHEQYF,TGCAGTGCTAGAGATCCACTAGCGGGGCACGAGCAGTACTTC
TRBJ1-1,TRBV10-3,TRBD1,many,CAVGQGPTEAFF,TGTGCCGTAGGACAGGGCCCCACTGAAGCTTTCTTT
TRBJ2-1,TRBV5-1,-,many,CASSLDGSSYNEQFF,TGCGCCAGCAGCCTAGACGGAAGCTCCTACAATGAGCAGTTCTTC
TRBJ2-1,TRBV7-2,TRBD2,-,CASSWTSGVGNEQFF,TGTGCCAGCAGCTGGACTAGCGGGGTGGGGAATGAGCAGTTCTTC
TRBJ2-2,TRBV19,-,many,CASSIGTVNTGELFF,TGTGCCAGTAGTATCGGGACGGTAAACACCGGGGAGCTGTTTTTT
TRBJ2-7,TRBV13,TRBD2,many,CASSSSPSGDRYEQYF,TGTGCCAGCAGCTCATCCCCTAGCGGGGATAGGTACGAGCAGTACTTC
TRBJ1-5,TRBV12-3/TRBV12-4,-,many,CASSPNQGSRNQPQHF,TGTGCCAGCAGTCCGAATCAGGGGAGTAGGAATCAGCCCCAGCATTTT
TRBJ2-1,TRBV10-3,-,-,CAISQIDGTSSYNEQFF,TGTGCCATCAGCCAGATCGACGGAACCTCCTCCTACAATGAGCAGTTCTTC
TRBJ2-3,TRBV20-1,TRBD2,-,CSASPSGVSTDTQYF,TGCAGTGCTAGTCCTAGCGGGGTCAGCACAGATACGCAGTATTTT
TRBJ1-3,TRBV11-1,-,-,CASSLGTGAGGNTIYF,TGTGCCAGCAGCTTAGGGACCGGGGCAGGCGGAAACACCATATATTTT
TRBJ2-1,TRBV5-6,-,-,CASSRGTREQFF,TGTGCCAGCAGCCGTGGGACCCGGGAGCAGTTCTTC
TRBJ1-1,TRBV19,-,-,CASSMGSMNTEAFF,TGTGCCAGTAGTATGGGAAGCATGAACACTGAAGCTTTCTTT
TRBJ2-7,TRBV30,-,-,CAWRTQGIGEQYF,TGTGCCTGGAGGACTCAGGGCATCGGGGAGCAGTACTTC
TRBJ1-1,TRBV7-2,-,-,CASSLGPGFEAFF,TGTGCCAGCAGCTTAGGGCCAGGGTTTGAAGCTTTCTTT
TRBJ1-1,TRBV19,-,-,CASGAMGPNTEAFF,TGTGCCAGTGGTGCTATGGGACCGAACACTGAAGCTTTCTTT
TRBJ1-1,TRBV7-9,-,many,CASSLQGLGEAFF,TGTGCCAGCAGCTTACAGGGCTTGGGTGAAGCTTTCTTT
TRBJ2-7,TRBV6-2/TRBV6-3,-,many,CASSFGTLNQREQYF,TGTGCCAGCAGTTTCGGGACACTCAACCAACGGGAGCAGTACTTC
TRBJ1-4,TRBV7-9,-,few,CASSSSGTDYEKLFF,TGTGCCAGCAGCTCCTCCGGGACGGACTATGAAAAACTGTTTTTT
TRBJ2-5,TRBV6-2/TRBV6-3,-,many,CASSEGVIEGETQYF,TGTGCCAGCTCGGAGGGGGTAATCGAAGGAGAGACCCAGTACTTC
TRBJ2-5,TRBV5-1,TRBD2,few,CASSLGGRSGETQYF,TGCGCCAGCAGCTTGGGCGGGAGGAGTGGGGAGACCCAGTACTTC
TRBJ2-3,TRBV9,TRBD2,-,CASSVGSGASTDTQYF,TGTGCCAGCAGCGTAGGGAGCGGGGCCAGCACAGATACGCAGTATTTT
TRBJ2-3,TRBV12-3/TRBV12-4,-,many,CASSFQGDTQYF,TGTGCCAGCAGTTTCCAGGGAGATACGCAGTATTTT
TRBJ2-2,TRBV9,TRBD1,-,CASSGGTGAGTGEPFF,TGTGCCAGCAGCGGGGGGACAGGGGCCGGAACCGGGGAGCCGTTTTTT
TRBJ2-3,TRBV13,TRBD2,many,CATPGAGGSIRTDTQYF,TGTGCCACCCCAGGGGCGGGGGGCAGTATACGCACAGATACGCAGTATTTT
TRBJ2-5,TRBV7-2,TRBD2,-,CASSLGRGLAGGGETQYF,TGTGCCAGCAGCTTAGGCCGAGGACTAGCGGGAGGAGGAGAGACCCAGTACTTC
TRBJ1-3,TRBV25-1,-,many,CASPHRGAGNTIYF,TGTGCCAGCCCGCATAGGGGAGCTGGAAACACCATATATTTT
TRBJ2-5,TRBV20-1,TRBD1,many,CSAVPGQGLETQYF,TGCAGTGCGGTACCGGGACAGGGACTGGAGACCCAGTACTTC
TRBJ2-3,TRBV14,-,many,CASSQGVRTSTDTQYF,TGTGCCAGCAGCCAAGGGGTGAGAACTAGCACAGATACGCAGTATTTT
TRBJ2-7,TRBV18,-,many,CASSPLAAPYEQYF,TGTGCCAGCTCACCACTAGCAGCCCCCTACGAGCAGTACTTC
TRBJ2-3,TRBV24-1,TRBD1,many,CATSGDRTDTQYF,TGTGCCACCAGTGGGGACAGAACAGATACGCAGTATTTT
TRBJ2-1,TRBV19,-,many,CASTPLGDVGYNEQFF,TGTGCCAGTACCCCTTTGGGGGATGTGGGGTACAATGAGCAGTTCTTC
TRBJ2-2,TRBV10-1,-,-,CASSPFANTGELFF,TGCGCCAGCAGCCCCTTCGCGAACACCGGGGAGCTGTTTTTT
TRBJ2-4,TRBV20-1,TRBD1,few,CSARMSSTGSKNIQYF,TGCAGTGCTAGAATGAGTTCGACAGGGTCCAAAAACATTCAGTACTTC
TRBJ2-5,TRBV27,-,many,CASSLSLGLQETQYF,TGTGCCAGCAGTTTGTCTTTGGGACTCCAAGAGACCCAGTACTTC
TRBJ1-2,TRBV27,TRBD1,many,CASSPGTGGASGYTF,TGTGCCAGCAGTCCCGGGACAGGGGGCGCAAGTGGCTACACCTTC
TRBJ2-1,TRBV11-1,TRBD2,many,CASSLGRGGYNEQFF,TGTGCCAGCAGCTTAGGGCGCGGGGGCTACAATGAGCAGTTCTTC
TRBJ2-5,TRBV30,-,many,CAFAGRGARETQYF,TGTGCCTTCGCTGGGCGTGGGGCTCGGGAGACCCAGTACTTC
TRBJ2-5,TRBV15,-,many,CATSRDRTLAKGGTQYF,TGTGCCACCAGCAGAGATAGGACCCTAGCTAAGGGGGGGACCCAGTACTTC
TRBJ1-1,TRBV18,TRBD1,many,CASSINRGTEAFF,TGTGCCAGCTCAATTAACAGGGGTACTGAAGCTTTCTTT
TRBJ1-6,TRBV5-1,TRBD1,few,CASSSGQRINNSPLHF,TGCGCCAGCAGCTCGGGACAGAGGATTAATAATTCACCCCTCCACTTT
TRBJ2-4,TRBV5-1,TRBD2,many,CASSPTSGVQYF,TGCGCCAGCAGCCCAACTAGCGGCGTTCAGTACTTC
TRBJ2-1,TRBV20-1,-,few,CSATTGLSSYNEQFF,TGCAGTGCCACGACGGGACTCAGCTCCTACAATGAGCAGTTCTTC
TRBJ1-4,TRBV28,-,many,CASRPAMGRTDNEKLFF,TGTGCCAGCAGACCAGCGATGGGCAGGACGGATAATGAAAAACTGTTTTTT
TRBJ1-3,TRBV19,-,-,CASSISRGNGNTIYF,TGTGCCAGTAGTATCTCCCGGGGCAATGGAAACACCATATATTTT
TRBJ2-1,TRBV7-9,TRBD2,many,CASSPNAGGGRGNEQFF,TGTGCCAGCAGCCCTAATGCGGGGGGCGGGAGAGGCAATGAGCAGTTCTTC
TRBJ2-3,TRBV13,-,many,CASSFQGADTQYF,TGTGCCAGCAGCTTCCAGGGAGCAGATACGCAGTATTTT
TRBJ2-6,TRBV18,TRBD1,-,CASSPRDRGFGANVLTF,TGTGCCAGCTCACCTCGGGACAGGGGGTTTGGGGCCAACGTCCTGACTTTC
TRBJ1-1,TRBV29-1,TRBD1,many,CSGWTGNTEAFF,TGCAGCGGATGGACAGGGAACACTGAAGCTTTCTTT
TRBJ1-5,TRBV11-2,-,many,CASSFSEDQPQHF,TGTGCCAGCAGCTTTTCTGAGGATCAGCCCCAGCATTTT
TRBJ1-2,TRBV30,TRBD1,-,CAWARQGAYGYTF,TGTGCCTGGGCCAGACAGGGGGCCTATGGCTACACCTTC
TRBJ1-5,TRBV6-1,-,many,CASITRPGHYSNQPQHF,TGTGCCAGCATAACCCGGCCAGGACACTATAGCAATCAGCCCCAGCATTTT
TRBJ1-4,TRBV10-3,TRBD1,many,CAISESGTGNEKLFF,TGTGCCATCAGTGAGTCGGGGACAGGGAATGAAAAACTGTTTTTT
TRBJ2-7,TRBV7-9,TRBD2,few,CASSSQKASGFHEQYF,TGTGCCAGCAGCTCCCAGAAGGCTAGCGGGTTCCACGAGCAGTACTTC
TRBJ1-2,TRBV20-1,-,many,CRPHTGTYGYTF,TGCAGGCCCCATACAGGGACCTATGGCTACACCTTC